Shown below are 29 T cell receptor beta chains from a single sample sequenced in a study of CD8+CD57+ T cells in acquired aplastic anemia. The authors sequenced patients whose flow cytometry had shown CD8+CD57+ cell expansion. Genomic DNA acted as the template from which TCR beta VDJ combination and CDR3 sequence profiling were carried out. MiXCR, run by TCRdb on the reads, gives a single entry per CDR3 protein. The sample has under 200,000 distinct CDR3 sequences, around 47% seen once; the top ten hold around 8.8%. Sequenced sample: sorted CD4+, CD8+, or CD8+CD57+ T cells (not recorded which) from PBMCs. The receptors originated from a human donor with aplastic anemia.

CDR3 loop: CSARDRVQSVSEQYF. The CDR3 bases are TGCAGTGCTAGAGATCGGGTACAGTCAGTCAGCGAGCAGTACTTC. V and J are TRBV20-1 and TRBJ2-7; D gene ambiguous. From germline, CDR1 is DFQATT and CDR2 SNEGSKA (reference sequence). This CDR3 region has 15 residues. Trimming left V 0 bases short and J 6 bases short, with 18 bases between.

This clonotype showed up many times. DNA for the CDR3: TGTGCCAGCAGTCGTAGCGTCTACGAGCAGTACTTC. Its protein product is CASSRSVYEQYF. The V gene is TRBV7-9, the J gene TRBJ2-7; tentatively, D is TRBD2 (5 bases). Per germline, CDR1 SEHNR and CDR2 FQNEAQ (reference sequence). Trimming removed 6 bases from V and 3 bases from J, with 9 bases in between. The CDR3 has 12 residues.

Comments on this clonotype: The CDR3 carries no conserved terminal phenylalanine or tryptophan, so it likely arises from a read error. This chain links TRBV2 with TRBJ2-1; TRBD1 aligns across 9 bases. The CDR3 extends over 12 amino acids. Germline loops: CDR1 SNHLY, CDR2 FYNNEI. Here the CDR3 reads CASRGTGSEQFL. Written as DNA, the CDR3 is TGCGCCAGCAGGGGGACAGGGTCTGAGCAGTTCCTC.

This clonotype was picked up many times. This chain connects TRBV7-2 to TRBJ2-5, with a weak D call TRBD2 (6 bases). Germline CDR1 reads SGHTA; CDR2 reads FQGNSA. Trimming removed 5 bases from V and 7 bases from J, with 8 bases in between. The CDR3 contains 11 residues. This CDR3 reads CASSVGGTQYF. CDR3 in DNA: TGTGCCAGCAGCGTCGGGGGGACCCAGTACTTC.

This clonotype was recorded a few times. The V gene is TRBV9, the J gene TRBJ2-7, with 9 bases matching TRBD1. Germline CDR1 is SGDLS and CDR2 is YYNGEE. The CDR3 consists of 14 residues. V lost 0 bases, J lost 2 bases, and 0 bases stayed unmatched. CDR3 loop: CASSVGTGAYEQYF. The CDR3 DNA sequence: TGTGCCAGCAGCGTAGGGACAGGGGCCTACGAGCAGTACTTC.

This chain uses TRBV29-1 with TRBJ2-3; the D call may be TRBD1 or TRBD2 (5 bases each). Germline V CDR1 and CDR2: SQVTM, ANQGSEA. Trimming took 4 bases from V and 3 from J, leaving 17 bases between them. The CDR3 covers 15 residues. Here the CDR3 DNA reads TGCAGCGTTGCTCGGGACCTTGGGGCTACAGATACGCAGTATTTT. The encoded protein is CSVARDLGATDTQYF.

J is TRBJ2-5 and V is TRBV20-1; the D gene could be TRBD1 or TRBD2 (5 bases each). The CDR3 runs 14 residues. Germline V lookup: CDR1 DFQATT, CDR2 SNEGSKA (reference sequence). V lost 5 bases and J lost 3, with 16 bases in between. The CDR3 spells CSAQGGGAEETQYF. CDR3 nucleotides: TGCAGTGCTCAGGGCGGAGGAGCGGAAGAGACCCAGTACTTC.

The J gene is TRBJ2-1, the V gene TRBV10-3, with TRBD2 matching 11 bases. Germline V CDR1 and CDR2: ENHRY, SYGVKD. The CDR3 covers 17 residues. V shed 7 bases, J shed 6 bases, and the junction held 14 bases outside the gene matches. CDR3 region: CAITPGTSGFTLNEQFF. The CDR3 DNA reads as TGTGCCATCACCCCCGGGACTAGCGGCTTCACTCTCAATGAGCAGTTCTTC.

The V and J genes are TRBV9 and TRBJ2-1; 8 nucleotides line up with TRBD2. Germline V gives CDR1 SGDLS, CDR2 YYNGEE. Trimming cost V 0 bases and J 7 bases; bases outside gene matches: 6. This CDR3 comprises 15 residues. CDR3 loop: CASSVVGVAGNEQFF. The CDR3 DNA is TGTGCCAGCAGCGTAGTCGGGGTAGCGGGAAATGAGCAGTTCTTC.

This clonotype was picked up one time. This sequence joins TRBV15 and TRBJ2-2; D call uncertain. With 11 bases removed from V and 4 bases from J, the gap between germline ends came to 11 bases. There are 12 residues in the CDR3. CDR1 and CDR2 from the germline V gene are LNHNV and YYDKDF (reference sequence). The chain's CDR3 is CAWSHSTGELFF. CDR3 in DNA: TGTGCCTGGAGTCACTCCACCGGGGAGCTGTTTTTT. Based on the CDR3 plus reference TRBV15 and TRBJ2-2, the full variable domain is DAMVIQNPRYQVTQFGKPVTLSCSQTLNHNVMYWYQQKSSQAPKLLFHYYDKDFNNEADTPDNFQSRRPNTSFCFLDIRSPGLGDTAMYLCAWSHSTGELFFGEGSRLTVL.

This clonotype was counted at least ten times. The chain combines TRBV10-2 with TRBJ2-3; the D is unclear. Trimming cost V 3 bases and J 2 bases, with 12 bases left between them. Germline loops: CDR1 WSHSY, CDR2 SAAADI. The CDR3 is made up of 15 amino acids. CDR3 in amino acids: CASSDAGSLTDTQYF. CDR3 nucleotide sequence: TGCGCCAGCAGTGACGCCGGCTCTCTCACAGATACGCAGTATTTT.

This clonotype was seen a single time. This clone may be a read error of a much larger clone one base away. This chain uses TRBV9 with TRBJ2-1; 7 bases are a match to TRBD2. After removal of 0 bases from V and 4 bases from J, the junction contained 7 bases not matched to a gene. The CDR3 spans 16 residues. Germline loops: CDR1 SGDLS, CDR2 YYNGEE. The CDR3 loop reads CASSVAAGAWYNEQFF. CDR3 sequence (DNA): TGTGCCAGCAGCGTAGCGGCGGGAGCTTGGTACAATGAGCAGTTCTTC.

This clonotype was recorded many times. Here the CDR3 DNA reads TGCAGTGCTAGAGAGAGTTACAGGGTGAAGAATGAGCAGTTCTTC. This encodes CSARESYRVKNEQFF. The chain uses TRBV20-1 and TRBJ2-1; TRBD1 might be the D (6 bases). Germline V lookup: CDR1 DFQATT, CDR2 SNEGSKA (reference sequence). The CDR3 is 15 residues long. V was shortened by 0 bases and J by 7 bases, with 16 bases between the two germline ends.

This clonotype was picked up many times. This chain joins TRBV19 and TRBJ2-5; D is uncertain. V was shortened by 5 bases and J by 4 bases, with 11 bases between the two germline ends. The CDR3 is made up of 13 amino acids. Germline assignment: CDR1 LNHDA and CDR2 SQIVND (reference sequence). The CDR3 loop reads CASSSSSRETQYF. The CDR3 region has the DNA TGTGCCAGTAGTTCCTCGTCCCGAGAGACCCAGTACTTC.

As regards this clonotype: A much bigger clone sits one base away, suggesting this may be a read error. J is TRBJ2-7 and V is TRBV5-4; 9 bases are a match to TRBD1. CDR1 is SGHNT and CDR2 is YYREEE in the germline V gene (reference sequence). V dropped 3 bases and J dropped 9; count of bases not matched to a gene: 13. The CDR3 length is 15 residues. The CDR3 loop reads CASSSPGTGQLGQYF. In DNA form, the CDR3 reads TGTGCCAGCAGCTCCCCCGGGACAGGGCAACTGGGGCAGTACTTC.

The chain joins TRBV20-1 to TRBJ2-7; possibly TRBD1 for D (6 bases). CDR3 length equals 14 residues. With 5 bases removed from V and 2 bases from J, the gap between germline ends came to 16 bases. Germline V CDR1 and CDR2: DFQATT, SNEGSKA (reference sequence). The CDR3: CSALTQGTTYEQYF. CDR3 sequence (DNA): TGCAGTGCTTTAACACAGGGAACTACCTACGAGCAGTACTTC.

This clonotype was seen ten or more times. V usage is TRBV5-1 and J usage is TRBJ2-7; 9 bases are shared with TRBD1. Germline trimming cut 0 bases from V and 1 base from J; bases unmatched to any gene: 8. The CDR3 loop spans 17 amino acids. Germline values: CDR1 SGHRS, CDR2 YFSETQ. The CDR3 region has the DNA TGCGCCAGCAGCTTGGCTGGGTCGGGACAGGGATCCTACGAGCAGTACTTC. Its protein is CASSLAGSGQGSYEQYF.

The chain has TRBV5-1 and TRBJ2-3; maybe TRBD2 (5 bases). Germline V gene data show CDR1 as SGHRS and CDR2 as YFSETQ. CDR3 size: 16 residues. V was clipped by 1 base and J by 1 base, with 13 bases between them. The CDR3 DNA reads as TGCGCCAGCAGCTTGCGTCTTGGGCGGGGCACAGATACGCAGTATTTT. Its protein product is CASSLRLGRGTDTQYF.

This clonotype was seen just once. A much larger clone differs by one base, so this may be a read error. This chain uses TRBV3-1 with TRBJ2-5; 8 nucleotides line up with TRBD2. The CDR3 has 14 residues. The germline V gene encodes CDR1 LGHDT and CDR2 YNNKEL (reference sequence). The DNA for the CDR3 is TGTACCAGCAGCCAAGCAGCGGGGGACGAGACCCAGTACTTC. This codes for CTSSQAAGDETQYF.

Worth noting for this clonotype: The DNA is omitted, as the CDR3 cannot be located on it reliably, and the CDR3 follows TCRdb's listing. The CDR3 reads CATSDAGQGVVNEQFFGPGTQYF. V gene TRBV24-1 combines with J gene TRBJ2-5; the table calls TRBD1, which could not be checked here. The CDR3 comprises 23 residues, both ends counted. Germline CDR1 is KGHDR and CDR2 is SFDVKD.

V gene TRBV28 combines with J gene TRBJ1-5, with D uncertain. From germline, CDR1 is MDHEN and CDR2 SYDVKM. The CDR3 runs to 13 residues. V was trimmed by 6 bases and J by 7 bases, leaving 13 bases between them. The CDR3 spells CASSPPRRQPQHF. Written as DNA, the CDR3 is TGTGCCAGCAGCCCGCCCCGCCGGCAGCCCCAGCATTTT.

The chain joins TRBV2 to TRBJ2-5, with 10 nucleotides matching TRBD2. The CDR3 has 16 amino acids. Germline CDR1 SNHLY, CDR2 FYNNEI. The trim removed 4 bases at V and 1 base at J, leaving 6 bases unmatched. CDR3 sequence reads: CASSGGTSVAQETQYF. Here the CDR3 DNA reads TGTGCCAGCAGTGGGGGGACTAGCGTAGCCCAAGAGACCCAGTACTTC.

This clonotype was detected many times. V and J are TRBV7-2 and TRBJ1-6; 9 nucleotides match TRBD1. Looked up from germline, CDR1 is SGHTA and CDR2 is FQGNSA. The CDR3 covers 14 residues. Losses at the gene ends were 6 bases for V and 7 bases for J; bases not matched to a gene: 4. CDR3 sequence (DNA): TGTGCCAGCAGATGGACAGGGGTGAATTCACCCCTCCACTTT. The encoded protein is CASRWTGVNSPLHF.

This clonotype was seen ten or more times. CDR3 amino acids: CASSFSTGLAGERSGANVLTF. CDR3 coding DNA: TGTGCCAGCAGTTTCTCCACGGGACTAGCGGGAGAGAGGAGCGGGGCCAACGTCCTGACTTTC. The chain has TRBV27 and TRBJ2-6; 14 bases agree with TRBD2. The CDR3 consists of 21 residues. Trimming took 3 bases from V and 4 from J; bases not matched to a gene: 14. Germline-derived CDR1 and CDR2 are MNHEY and SMNVEV (reference sequence).

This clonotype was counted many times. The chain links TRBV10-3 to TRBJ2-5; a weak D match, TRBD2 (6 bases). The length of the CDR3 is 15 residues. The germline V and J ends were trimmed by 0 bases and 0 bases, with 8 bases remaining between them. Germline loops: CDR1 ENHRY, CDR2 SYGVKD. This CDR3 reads CAISESGGNQETQYF. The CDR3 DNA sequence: TGTGCCATCAGTGAGTCGGGGGGTAACCAAGAGACCCAGTACTTC.

CDR3 loop: CASSQSWGAKNIQYF. The CDR3 DNA follows: TGTGCCAGCAGCCAGTCTTGGGGAGCCAAAAACATTCAGTACTTC. This chain uses TRBV13 with TRBJ2-4, with D unresolved. Trimming removed 5 bases at V and 0 bases at J, with 11 bases between. The CDR3 consists of 15 residues. The V gene's germline CDR1 is PRHDT and CDR2 FYEKMQ (reference sequence).

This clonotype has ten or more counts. CDR3 protein: CASSAGTSGAYEQYF. As DNA, the CDR3 is TGTGCCAGCAGTGCCGGGACTAGCGGTGCCTACGAGCAGTACTTC. The chain recombines TRBV2 with TRBJ2-7; 11 nucleotides align to TRBD2. The V gene's germline CDR1 is SNHLY and CDR2 FYNNEI. This CDR3 has 15 amino acids. The ends lost 4 bases at V and 2 bases at J; junction bases unmatched: 4.

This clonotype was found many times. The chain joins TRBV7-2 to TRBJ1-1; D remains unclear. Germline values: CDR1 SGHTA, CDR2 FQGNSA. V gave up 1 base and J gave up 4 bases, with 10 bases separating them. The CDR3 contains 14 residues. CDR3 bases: TGTGCCAGCAGCTTAGACCGTGATTCCACTGAAGCTTTCTTT. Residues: CASSLDRDSTEAFF. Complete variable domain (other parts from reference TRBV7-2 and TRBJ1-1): GAGVSQSPSNKVTEKGKDVELRCDPISGHTALYWYRQSLGQGLEFLIYFQGNSAPDKSGLPSDRFSAERTGGSVSTLTIQRTQQEDSAVYLCASSLDRDSTEAFFGQGTRLTVV.

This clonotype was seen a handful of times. In nucleotides, the CDR3 is TGCAGCGTGAAGGGAGGGCAGGTGAGCTCCTACGAGCAGTACTTC. Amino acid sequence: CSVKGGQVSSYEQYF. The J gene is TRBJ2-7, the V gene TRBV29-1; 7 nucleotides agree with TRBD2. The trim removed 6 bases at V and 0 bases at J, leaving 11 bases unmatched. The CDR3 is 15 residues long. In germline, CDR1 is SQVTM, CDR2 ANQGSEA.